Here is one TCR beta chain with its context. Its antigen is unidentified. This entry belongs to a study of vaccination and CD4 T cells after COVID-19. Study-wide context: Each enrolled participant received a two-dose regimen of either BNT162b2 or mRNA-1273 vaccine. The study, taken as a whole, reports: Convalescent patients' clones that were vaccine-specific were spike mono-reactive in 304 of 307 cases.

The germline V gene encodes CDR1 SGHTA and CDR2 FQGTGA. The CDR3 is 15 residues long. V gave up 1 base and J gave up 1 base, with 10 bases separating them. Regarding time point: late sampling 161 to 241 days after vaccination in a few convalescent patients. Treatment reported: approximately 9-day PBMC culture with coronavirus spike peptide pools or control peptides (ViraFEST assay). TCRs were sequenced by ViraFEST after antigen-specific T cells had been expanded with peptide pools. Sequencing of DNA taken from cultured CD4+ T cells relied on the Oncomine TCR Beta short-read assay. TCRdb processed the PCR reads anew with MiXCR; each CDR3 protein has one entry. The sample yields roughly 24,000 distinct CDR3 sequences, 30% to 45% seen once.

The TCR sequence derives from a human donor who had recovered from COVID-19. Sequencing was performed on CD4+ T cells from blood, cultured in vitro, taken about 7 months after SARS-CoV-2 vaccination. The gene calls are TRBV7-3 and TRBJ1-1; D remains ambiguous. The CDR3: CASSLSGQSNTEAFF. CDR3 nucleotide sequence: TGTGCCAGCAGCTTAAGTGGGCAGTCGAACACTGAAGCTTTCTTT.